One sample yielded the 10 T cell receptor beta chains listed below, sequenced in a study of T cell responses to AZD1222 COVID-19 vaccine. Measured with immunoSEQ multiplex PCR; TCRdb has only the in-frame clones, and not every one. The sample consists of about 180,000 clones, 90% to 95% of them appearing once. Specimen: peripheral blood, collected 28 days after the second dose of the MenACWY control vaccine. Receptor source: an adult who received the MenACWY meningococcal vaccine as a control.

CDR3: CASSYSAGGNTGELFF. Written as DNA, the CDR3 is TGTGCCAGCAGTTACTCAGCGGGGGGAAACACCGGGGAGCTGTTTTTT. This rearrangement joins TRBV6-2 or TRBV6-3 to TRBJ2-2; 9 nucleotides line up with TRBD2. The CDR3 length is 16 residues. The germline CDR1 and CDR2 sequences are MNHEY and SVGEGT. The V gene end was trimmed by 0 bases and the J gene end by 2 bases; junction bases not matched to a gene: 1.

This clone appeared a single time. The rearrangement joins TRBV2 to TRBJ1-5; TRBD1 matches at 9 bases. The V gene's germline CDR1 is SNHLY and CDR2 FYNNEI. This CDR3 has 16 amino acids. V lost 7 bases to trimming and J lost 4 bases; unmatched junction nucleotides: 11. CDR3 protein: CASTFSQTGGNQPQHF. The CDR3 DNA follows: TGTGCCAGCACTTTTTCCCAGACAGGGGGAAATCAGCCCCAGCATTTT. Filled out from reference TRBV2 and TRBJ1-5, the complete variable domain reads EPEVTQTPSHQVTQMGQEVILRCVPISNHLYFYWYRQILGQKVEFLVSFYNNEISEKSEIFDDQFSVERPDGSNFTLKIRSTKLEDSAMYFCASTFSQTGGNQPQHFGDGTRLSIL.

This chain connects TRBV19 to TRBJ1-5; D is ambiguous. Germline CDR1 is LNHDA and CDR2 is SQIVND (reference sequence). V lost 2 bases, J lost 6 bases, and 5 bases lay in between. This CDR3 region has 12 residues. The CDR3 protein is CASSIQSQPQHF. The DNA of the CDR3 is TGTGCCAGTAGTATACAAAGTCAGCCCCAGCATTTT.

The J gene is TRBJ1-5, the V gene TRBV24-1; D may be TRBD1 (5 bases). The CDR3 is 15 amino acids. Per the germline V gene, CDR1 is KGHDR and CDR2 is SFDVKD. Trimming pared 5 bases from V and 0 bases from J, leaving 10 bases between. The CDR3 here is CATSGRQYSNQPQHF. In nucleotides, the CDR3 is TGTGCCACCAGTGGACGACAGTATAGCAATCAGCCCCAGCATTTT.

The genes are TRBV6-5 and TRBJ1-2; 8 bases align to TRBD1. Germline CDR1 MNHEY, CDR2 SVGAGI. After removal of 6 bases from V and 4 bases from J, the junction contained 7 bases not matched to a gene. The CDR3 spans 14 residues. This chain's CDR3 is CASSAGGLPYGYTF. CDR3 DNA sequence: TGTGCCAGCAGCGCAGGGGGCTTGCCCTATGGCTACACCTTC.

The chain uses TRBV18 and TRBJ2-2; D not resolved. The CDR3 is 14 residues long. The ends were cut back, 3 bases at V and 5 bases at J, with 10 bases in the middle. CDR1 KGHSH and CDR2 LQKENI come from the germline V gene. DNA for the CDR3: TGTGCCAGCTCACCGATGCCCGAGACCGGGGAGCTGTTTTTT. Translating gives CASSPMPETGELFF.

V and J are TRBV28 and TRBJ1-2, with unresolved D. Germline loops: CDR1 MDHEN, CDR2 SYDVKM. This CDR3 comprises 15 residues. The V and J ends lost 2 bases and 7 bases respectively, with 17 bases between them. The chain's CDR3 is CASSLPGLRAAGYTF. CDR3 sequence (DNA): TGTGCCAGCAGTTTACCCGGACTCCGGGCCGCTGGCTACACCTTC.

V gene TRBV7-9 combines with J gene TRBJ1-6; 11 nucleotides align to TRBD1. With V trimmed by 6 bases and J by 10 bases, 5 bases remained unmatched. CDR1 SEHNR and CDR2 FQNEAQ come from the germline V gene (reference sequence). The CDR3 length is 14 residues. The CDR3 spells CASRSGTGGSPLHF. The CDR3 DNA is TGTGCCAGCAGATCCGGGACAGGGGGATCACCCCTCCACTTT.

The V gene is TRBV12-3 or TRBV12-4, the J gene TRBJ1-1; D remains unclear. Trimming left V 6 bases short and J 0 bases short, with 5 bases between. This CDR3 has 12 residues. For the CDR3, the DNA is TGTGCCAGCAGGGTCATGAACACTGAAGCTTTCTTT. It translates to CASRVMNTEAFF.

The chain combines TRBV5-8 with TRBJ1-1; D is undetermined. The CDR3 runs 13 residues. The V gene's germline CDR1 is SGHTS and CDR2 YDEGEE. V was clipped by 1 base and J by 8 bases, with 12 bases between them. The CDR3 nucleotides are TGTGCCAGCAGCTTGATCCATTACGGCGAAGCTTTCTTT. It encodes CASSLIHYGEAFF.